Sequencing of this TCR beta chain was carried out in a study of blood T cell repertoires in COVID-19. Study background: Sites across the United States, Italy and Spain contributed samples from acute and convalescent COVID-19.

Method: immunoSEQ multiplex PCR; TCRdb's copy keeps in-frame clones and lacks some. The table includes about 400,000 clones, 89% detected once. From germline, CDR1 is LNHDA and CDR2 SQIVND (reference sequence). This CDR3 is built from 15 residues. V lost 4 bases and J lost 3; bases outside the gene matches: 6. The chain couples TRBV19 to TRBJ2-5; 9 nucleotides agree with TRBD1. Sequencing used peripheral blood. The receptor was derived from a man in his forties with acute or convalescent COVID-19. This chain's CDR3 is CASSTHRGPEETQYF. The CDR3 DNA follows: TGTGCCAGTAGTACGCACAGGGGGCCTGAAGAGACCCAGTACTTC.